This is a list of T cell receptor beta chains from one sample in a study of beta chain features in type 1 diabetes. TCRdb keeps only in-frame clones here, not all; method: immunoSEQ multiplex PCR. The table shows hundreds of thousands of clones, with approximately 10% occurring only once. The sample consisted of naive CD4+ T cells from blood. These receptors all stem from a woman under 30 in good health. CDR3s include the opening cysteine and the closing phenylalanine or tryptophan. A D gene is named only where the DNA matches it firmly. Clone size appears in some rows only: once, few, many, or a class for an expanded clone.

.	.	TRBV6-6	TRBJ2-5	TGTGCCAGCACCCCTGACAGGCGGGGGACCCAGTACTTC	CASTPDRRGTQYF
.	.	TRBV29-1	TRBJ2-2	TGCAGCGTGGCGGGACAGACCTACACCGGGGAACTGTTTTTT	CSVAGQTYTGELFF
.	.	TRBV7-2	TRBJ2-2	TGTGCCAGCAGCTTCCACAGGTCTAACACCGGGGAGCTGTTTTTT	CASSFHRSNTGELFF
TRBD2	.	TRBV9	TRBJ2-3	TGTGCCAGCAGCGCAACTAGCGGGAGCACAGATACGCAGTATTTT	CASSATSGSTDTQYF
.	few	TRBV7-9	TRBJ2-5	TGTGCCAGCAGCTTAGTTGAGACCCCTCAGTACTTC	CASSLVETPQYF
.	.	TRBV5-4	TRBJ1-2	TGTGCCAGCAGCTTGGCCGGAGAGGGCTCTGGCTACACCTTC	CASSLAGEGSGYTF
TRBD2	few	TRBV19	TRBJ2-7	TGTGCCAGTAGTATGAAAGCGGGAGGGAACTACGAGCAGTACTTC	CASSMKAGGNYEQYF
.	few	TRBV9	TRBJ1-3	TGTGCCAGCAGCGGGTTTGGAAACACCATATATTTT	CASSGFGNTIYF
TRBD2	.	TRBV14	TRBJ2-1	TGTGCCAGCAGCCCGACTCTTAGGACTAGCGGGGGCAATGAGCAGTTCTTC	CASSPTLRTSGGNEQFF
TRBD1	.	TRBV12-5	TRBJ1-3	TGTGCTAGTGGCCTGGAACGACAGGGGATTGGAAACACCATATATTTT	CASGLERQGIGNTIYF
TRBD1	.	TRBV9	TRBJ2-1	TGTGCCAGCAGCGTAGGCGGGACAGGGTCCAATGAGCAGTTCTTC	CASSVGGTGSNEQFF
.	.	TRBV18	TRBJ1-1	TGTGCCAGCTCACCGATCGACAGACTGAACACTGAAGCTTTCTTT	CASSPIDRLNTEAFF
.	.	TRBV29-1	TRBJ1-1	TGCAGCGTAAGGACAGCCTCTAACACTGAAGCTTTCTTT	CSVRTASNTEAFF
TRBD2	.	TRBV19	TRBJ2-1	TGTGCCAGTAGTATAGATCTGGGGAGGGCCTACAATGAGCAGTTCTTC	CASSIDLGRAYNEQFF
.	.	TRBV23-1	TRBJ1-5	TGCGCCAGCACCCCCACAGGGTCCCCATATAGCAATCAGCCCCAGCATTTT	CASTPTGSPYSNQPQHF
.	few	TRBV10-3	TRBJ2-6	TGTGCCATCAGTCGCCCTGGGGCCAACGTCCTGACTTTC	CAISRPGANVLTF
.	.	TRBV7-9	TRBJ1-1	TGTGCCAGCAGCGATAGACAGGCCACTGAAGCTTTCTTT	CASSDRQATEAFF
TRBD2	.	TRBV15	TRBJ2-1	TGTGCCACCAGCAGCCCCGGGACTAGCGGGGGATGGAGCTCCTACAATGAGCAGTTCTTC	CATSSPGTSGGWSSYNEQFF
.	few	TRBV2	TRBJ1-2	TGTGCCAGCAGAGGTTACAGCGGTCTTGGCTACACCTTC	CASRGYSGLGYTF
TRBD1	few	TRBV9	TRBJ1-1	TGTGCCAGCAGCGAAGGACAGGGAAAGGCTTTCTTT	CASSEGQGKAFF
.	.	TRBV5-4	TRBJ1-2	TGTGCCAGCAGCTTCAGGTTAAACTATGGCTACACCTTC	CASSFRLNYGYTF
TRBD1	few	TRBV7-7	TRBJ2-2	TGTGCTAGCAGCTTAGAGGCAGGGGGTTCCGGGGAGCTGTTTTTT	CASSLEAGGSGELFF
.	.	TRBV27	TRBJ2-4	TGTGCCAGCAAGCCATTACGCCGGCAGCAAAACATTCAGTACTTC	CASKPLRRQQNIQYF
.	.	TRBV29-1	TRBJ1-6	TGCAGCGTTGGGGGGGACCCGGGGGCACCCCTCCACTTT	CSVGGDPGAPLHF
TRBD1	.	TRBV19	TRBJ1-2	TGTGCCAGCCGGGACAGGGGAGCTGATGGCTACACCTTC	CASRDRGADGYTF
.	once	TRBV25-1	TRBJ1-4	TGTGCCAGCAGTGAACCTACAGGCCCGAATGAAAAACTGTTTTTT	CASSEPTGPNEKLFF
.	few	TRBV7-9	TRBJ1-4	TGTGCCAGCAGCCGAGTGGGGTCGGGAAAACTGTTTTTT	CASSRVGSGKLFF
TRBD1	.	TRBV7-2	TRBJ2-3	TGTGCCAGCAGCTTCCGGACAGGTTCCACAGATACGCAGTATTTT	CASSFRTGSTDTQYF
.	.	TRBV7-9	TRBJ2-1	TGTGCCAGCAGCTTAGCGAGCTCCTACAATGAGCAGTTCTTC	CASSLASSYNEQFF
TRBD1	.	TRBV7-8	TRBJ1-4	TGTGCCAGCAGGCCCAGGGGGCTTAATGAAAAACTGTTTTTT	CASRPRGLNEKLFF
TRBD1	.	TRBV7-2	TRBJ1-2	TGTGCCAGCAGCTTACTAGTCTGGGGGACAGGGAGGGCTGGCTACACCTTC	CASSLLVWGTGRAGYTF
.	few	TRBV29-1	TRBJ2-3	TGCAGCGTTGAAGTATCCCCCCGAAGGACAGATACGCAGTATTTT	CSVEVSPRRTDTQYF
.	.	TRBV27	TRBJ2-3	TGTGCCAGCAGTCCCTACCCAGTGGGCCGACCCAGAGTGGATACGCAGTATTTT	CASSPYPVGRPRVDTQYF
TRBD1	few	TRBV28	TRBJ2-1	TGTGCCAGCACCCGGACAGGGTCCTACAATGAGCAGTTCTTC	CASTRTGSYNEQFF